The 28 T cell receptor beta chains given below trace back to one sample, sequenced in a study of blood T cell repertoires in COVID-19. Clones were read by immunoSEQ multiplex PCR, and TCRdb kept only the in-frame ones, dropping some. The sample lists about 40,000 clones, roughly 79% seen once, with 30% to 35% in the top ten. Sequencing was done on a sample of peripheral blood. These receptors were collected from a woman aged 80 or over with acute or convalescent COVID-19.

The chain's CDR3 is CASSLGGDQPQHF. Here the CDR3 DNA reads TGTGCCAGCAGCCTGGGGGGGGATCAGCCCCAGCATTTT. The chain uses TRBV25-1 and TRBJ1-5, with D possibly matching TRBD1 (5 bases). The V gene's germline CDR1 is MGHDK and CDR2 SYGVNS. V lost 6 bases and J 5 bases, leaving 11 bases between the germline ends. The CDR3 runs to 13 residues.

The CDR3 loop reads CASSLEAGGVEETQYF. In DNA form, the CDR3 reads TGCGCCAGCAGCTTGGAAGCGGGAGGGGTTGAAGAGACCCAGTACTTC. V and J are TRBV5-1 and TRBJ2-5; 10 bases are a match to TRBD2. V was pared by 0 bases and J by 3 bases, with 5 bases of the junction left unmatched. The CDR3 length is 16 residues. CDR1 is SGHRS and CDR2 is YFSETQ in the germline V gene.

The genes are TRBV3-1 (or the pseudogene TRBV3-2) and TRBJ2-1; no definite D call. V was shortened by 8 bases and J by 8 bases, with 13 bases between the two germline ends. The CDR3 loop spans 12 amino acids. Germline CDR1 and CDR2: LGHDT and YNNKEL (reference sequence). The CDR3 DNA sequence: TGTGCCAGCTCCTTGATTAGCCATGAGCAGTTCTTC. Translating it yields CASSLISHEQFF.

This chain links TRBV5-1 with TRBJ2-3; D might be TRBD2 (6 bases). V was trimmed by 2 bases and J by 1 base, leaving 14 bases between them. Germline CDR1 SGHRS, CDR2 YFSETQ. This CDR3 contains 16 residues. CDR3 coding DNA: TGCGCCAGCAGCTTCTCTAGCGCCCCGGGCACAGATACGCAGTATTTT. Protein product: CASSFSSAPGTDTQYF.

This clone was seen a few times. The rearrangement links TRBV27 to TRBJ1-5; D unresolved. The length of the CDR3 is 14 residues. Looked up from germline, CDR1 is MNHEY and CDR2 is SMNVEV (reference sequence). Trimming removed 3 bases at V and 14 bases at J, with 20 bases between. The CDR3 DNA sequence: TGTGCCAGCAGTTTTAGGGCGGGTGAATCAGCCGAGCATTTT. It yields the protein CASSFRAGESAEHF.

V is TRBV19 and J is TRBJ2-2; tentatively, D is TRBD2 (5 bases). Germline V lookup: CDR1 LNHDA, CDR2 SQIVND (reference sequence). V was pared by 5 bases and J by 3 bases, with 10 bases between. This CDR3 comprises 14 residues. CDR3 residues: CASSESGDTGELFF. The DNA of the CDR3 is TGTGCCAGTAGTGAATCCGGGGACACCGGGGAGCTGTTTTTT. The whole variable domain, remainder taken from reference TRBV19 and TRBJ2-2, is DGGITQSPKYLFRKEGQNVTLSCEQNLNHDAMYWYRQDPGQGLRLIYYSQIVNDFQKGDIAEGYSVSREKKESFPLTVTSAQKNPTAFYLCASSESGDTGELFFGEGSRLTVL.

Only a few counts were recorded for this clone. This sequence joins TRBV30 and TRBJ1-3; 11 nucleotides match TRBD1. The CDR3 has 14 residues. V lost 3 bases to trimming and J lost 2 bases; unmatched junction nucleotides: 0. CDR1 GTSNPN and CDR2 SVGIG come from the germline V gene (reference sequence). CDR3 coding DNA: TGTGCCTGGAGGGGACAGGGGGCTGGAAACACCATATATTTT. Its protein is CAWRGQGAGNTIYF. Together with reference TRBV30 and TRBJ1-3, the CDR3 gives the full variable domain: SQTIHQWPATLVQPVGSPLSLECTVEGTSNPNLYWYRQAAGRGLQLLFYSVGIGQISSEVPQNLSASRPQDRQFILSSKKLLLSDSGFYLCAWRGQGAGNTIYFGEGSWLTVV.

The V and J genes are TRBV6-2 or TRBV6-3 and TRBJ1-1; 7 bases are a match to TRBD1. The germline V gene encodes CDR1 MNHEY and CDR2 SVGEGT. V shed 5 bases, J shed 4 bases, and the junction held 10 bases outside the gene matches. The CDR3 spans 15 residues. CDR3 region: CASSERQGSSTEAFF. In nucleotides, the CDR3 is TGTGCCAGCAGTGAGAGACAGGGATCTAGCACTGAAGCTTTCTTT.

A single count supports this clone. As DNA, the CDR3 is TGTGCCAGCAGCTCCCGGACAGGGGGCACAGATACGCAGTATTTT. Its translation: CASSSRTGGTDTQYF. The J gene is TRBJ2-3, the V gene TRBV7-2; 9 bases match TRBD1. V lost 4 bases to trimming and J lost 1 base; unmatched junction nucleotides: 3. Germline CDR1 reads SGHTA; CDR2 reads FQGNSA. The CDR3 has 15 amino acids.

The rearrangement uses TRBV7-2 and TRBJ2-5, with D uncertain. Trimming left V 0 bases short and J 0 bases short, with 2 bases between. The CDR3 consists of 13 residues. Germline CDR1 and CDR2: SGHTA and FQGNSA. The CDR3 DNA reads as TGTGCCAGCAGCTTAGCCAACCAAGAGACCCAGTACTTC. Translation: CASSLANQETQYF.

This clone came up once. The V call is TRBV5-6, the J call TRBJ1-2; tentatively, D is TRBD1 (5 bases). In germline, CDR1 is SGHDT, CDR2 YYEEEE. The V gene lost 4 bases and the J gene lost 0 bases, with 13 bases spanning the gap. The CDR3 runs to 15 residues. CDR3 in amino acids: CASSLGAASNYGYTF. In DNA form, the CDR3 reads TGTGCCAGCAGCCTAGGGGCAGCTTCTAACTATGGCTACACCTTC.

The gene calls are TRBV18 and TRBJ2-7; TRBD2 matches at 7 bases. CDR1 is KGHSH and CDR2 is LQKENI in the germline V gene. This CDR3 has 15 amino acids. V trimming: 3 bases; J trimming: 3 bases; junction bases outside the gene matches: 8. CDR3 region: CASSPGLAENYEQYF. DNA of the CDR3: TGTGCCAGCTCACCCGGCCTAGCGGAGAACTACGAGCAGTACTTC.

CDR3 in DNA: TGTGCCAGCAGCCCCCGGACTAGCGGGACGGGCAATGAGCAGTTCTTC. It specifies CASSPRTSGTGNEQFF. The rearrangement joins TRBV7-8 to TRBJ2-1, with 12 bases that match TRBD2. J was trimmed by 6 bases and V by 5 bases; bases with no gene match: 8. This CDR3 has 16 residues. Germline-derived CDR1 and CDR2 are SGHVS and FQNEAQ. Complete variable domain (other parts from reference TRBV7-8 and TRBJ2-1): GAGVSQSPRYKVAKRGQDVALRCDPISGHVSLFWYQQALGQGPEFLTYFQNEAQLDKSGLPSDRFFAERPEGSVSTLKIQRTQQEDSAVYLCASSPRTSGTGNEQFFGPGTRLTVL.

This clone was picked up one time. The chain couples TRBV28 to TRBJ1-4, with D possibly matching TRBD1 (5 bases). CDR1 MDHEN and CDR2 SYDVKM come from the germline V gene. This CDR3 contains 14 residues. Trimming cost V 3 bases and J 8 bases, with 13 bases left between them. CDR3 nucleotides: TGTGCCAGCAGTTTTCAGGGCGGACGGGAAAAACTGTTTTTT. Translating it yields CASSFQGGREKLFF.

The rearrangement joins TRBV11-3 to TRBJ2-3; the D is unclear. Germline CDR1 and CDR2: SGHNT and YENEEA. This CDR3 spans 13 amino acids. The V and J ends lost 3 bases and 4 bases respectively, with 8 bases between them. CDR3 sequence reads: CASSFLSADTQYF. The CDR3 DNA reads TGTGCCAGCAGCTTTCTCAGCGCAGATACGCAGTATTTT.

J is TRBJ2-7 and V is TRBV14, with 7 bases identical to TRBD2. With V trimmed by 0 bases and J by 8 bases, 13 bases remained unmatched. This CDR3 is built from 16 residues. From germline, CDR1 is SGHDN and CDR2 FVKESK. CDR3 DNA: TGTGCCAGCAGCCAAGATCTTGGGAGGGCTAGCGAAAAGCAGTACTTC. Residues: CASSQDLGRASEKQYF.

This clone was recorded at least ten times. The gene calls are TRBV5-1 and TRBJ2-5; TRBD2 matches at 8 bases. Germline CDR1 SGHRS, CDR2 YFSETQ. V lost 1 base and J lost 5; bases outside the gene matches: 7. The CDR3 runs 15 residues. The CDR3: CASSLIAGGGETQYF. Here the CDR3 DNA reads TGCGCCAGCAGCTTGATTGCGGGAGGTGGGGAGACCCAGTACTTC.

The CDR3 region is CASSPDTTNTEAFF. Written as DNA, the CDR3 is TGTGCCAGCAGTCCCGACACCACGAACACTGAAGCTTTCTTT. The chain recombines TRBV3-1 (or the pseudogene TRBV3-2) with TRBJ1-1, with D unresolved. The ends were cut back, 6 bases at V and 1 base at J, with 12 bases in the middle. Germline CDR1 and CDR2: LGHDT and YNNKEL (reference sequence). The CDR3 covers 14 residues.

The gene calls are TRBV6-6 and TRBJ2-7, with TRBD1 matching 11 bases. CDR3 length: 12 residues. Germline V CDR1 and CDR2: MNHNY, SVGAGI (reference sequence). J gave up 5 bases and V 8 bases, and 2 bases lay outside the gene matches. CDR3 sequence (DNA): TGTGCCAGCCGGGACAGGGGGGACGAGCAGTACTTC. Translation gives CASRDRGDEQYF.

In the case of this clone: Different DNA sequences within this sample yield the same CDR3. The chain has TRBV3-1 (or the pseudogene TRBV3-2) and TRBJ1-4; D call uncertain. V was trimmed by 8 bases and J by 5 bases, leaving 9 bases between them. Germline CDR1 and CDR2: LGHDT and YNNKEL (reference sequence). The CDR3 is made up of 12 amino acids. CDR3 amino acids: CASGQSNEKLFF. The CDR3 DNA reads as TGTGCCAGCGGGCAGAGCAATGAAAAACTGTTTTTT.

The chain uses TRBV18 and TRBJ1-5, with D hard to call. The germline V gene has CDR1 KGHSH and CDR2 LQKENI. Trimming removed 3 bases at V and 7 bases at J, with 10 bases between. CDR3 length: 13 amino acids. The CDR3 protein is CASSPGSQQPQHF. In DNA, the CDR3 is TGTGCCAGCTCACCGGGCAGTCAACAGCCCCAGCATTTT.

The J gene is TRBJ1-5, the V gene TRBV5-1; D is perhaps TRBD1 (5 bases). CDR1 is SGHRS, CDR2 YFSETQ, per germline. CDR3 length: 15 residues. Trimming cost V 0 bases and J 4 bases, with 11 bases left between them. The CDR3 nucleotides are TGCGCCAGCAGCTTGGCGCCGGGGGGAAATCAGCCCCAGCATTTT. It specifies CASSLAPGGNQPQHF.

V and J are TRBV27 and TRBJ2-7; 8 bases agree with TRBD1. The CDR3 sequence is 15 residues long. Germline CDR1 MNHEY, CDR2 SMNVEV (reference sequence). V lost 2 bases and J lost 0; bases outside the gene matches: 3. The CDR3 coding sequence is TGTGCCAGCAGTTTAAGGACAGGGCCCTCCTACGAGCAGTACTTC. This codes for CASSLRTGPSYEQYF.

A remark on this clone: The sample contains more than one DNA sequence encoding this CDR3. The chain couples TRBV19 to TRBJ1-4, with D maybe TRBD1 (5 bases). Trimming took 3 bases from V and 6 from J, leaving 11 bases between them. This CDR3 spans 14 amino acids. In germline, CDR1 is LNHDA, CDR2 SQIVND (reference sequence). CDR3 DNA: TGTGCCAGTAGTATTTGGCAGGGCGATGAAAAACTGTTTTTT. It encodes CASSIWQGDEKLFF.

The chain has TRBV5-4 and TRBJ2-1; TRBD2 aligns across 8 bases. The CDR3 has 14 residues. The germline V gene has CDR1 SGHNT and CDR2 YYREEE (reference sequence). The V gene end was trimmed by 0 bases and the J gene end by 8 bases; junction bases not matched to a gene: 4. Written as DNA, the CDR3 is TGTGCCAGCAGCTTGGCGGGAGGGCCCTATGAGCAGTTCTTC. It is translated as CASSLAGGPYEQFF.

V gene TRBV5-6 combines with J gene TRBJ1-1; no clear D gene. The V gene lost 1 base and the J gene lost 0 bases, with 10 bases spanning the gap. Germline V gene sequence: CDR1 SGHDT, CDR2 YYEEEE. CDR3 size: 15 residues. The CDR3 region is CASSLKSFLNTEAFF. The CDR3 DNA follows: TGTGCCAGCAGCTTGAAGAGTTTTTTGAACACTGAAGCTTTCTTT. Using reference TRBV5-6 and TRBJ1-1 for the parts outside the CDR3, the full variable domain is DAGVTQSPTHLIKTRGQQVTLRCSPKSGHDTVSWYQQALGQGPQFIFQYYEEEERQRGNFPDRFSGHQFPNYSSELNVNALLLGDSALYLCASSLKSFLNTEAFFGQGTRLTVV.

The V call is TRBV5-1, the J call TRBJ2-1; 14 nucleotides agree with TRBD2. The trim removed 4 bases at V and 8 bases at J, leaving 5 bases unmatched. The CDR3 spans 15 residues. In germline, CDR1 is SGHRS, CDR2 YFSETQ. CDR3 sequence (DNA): TGCGCCAGCAGCGCGGGACTAGCGGGGGTCGATGAGCAGTTCTTC. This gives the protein CASSAGLAGVDEQFF.

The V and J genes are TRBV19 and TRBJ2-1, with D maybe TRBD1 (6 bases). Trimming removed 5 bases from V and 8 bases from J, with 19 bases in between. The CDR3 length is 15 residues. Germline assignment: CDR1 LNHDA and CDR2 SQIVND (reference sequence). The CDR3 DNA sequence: TGTGCCAGTAGTGACGACAGGACAGCCAGGGATGAGCAGTTCTTC. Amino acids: CASSDDRTARDEQFF.